These T cell receptor beta chains were read from a single sample in a study of T cell repertoires in cytomegalovirus infection. TCRdb ran MiXCR on the reads and lists one entry per CDR3 protein. The sample records more than 85,000 distinct CDR3 sequences, about 22% being singletons. The sequenced material came from CD8+ T cells from PBMCs. These receptors all come from a human donor in good health (CMV status not recorded). Some clones in this sample may be carry-over from other donors' samples. CDR3s include the opening cysteine and the closing phenylalanine or tryptophan. D genes are given only for firm matches. Only some rows state a clone size, as once, few, many or a class for expanded clones.

D	J	size	V	DNA	CDR3
.	TRBJ2-1	.	TRBV18	TGTGCCAGCTCACCATACCCAGCGAAGAAAAATGAGCAGTTCTTC	CASSPYPAKKNEQFF
.	TRBJ2-5	few	TRBV6-2/TRBV6-3	TGTGCCAGCAGTTTGAAGTACCAAGAGACCCAGTACTTC	CASSLKYQETQYF
TRBD1	TRBJ2-5	.	TRBV19	TGTGCCAGTAGTCAAGATGGACAGGGAAGGGAGACCCAGTACTTC	CASSQDGQGRETQYF
TRBD2	TRBJ2-1	once	TRBV10-3	TGTGCCATACTTAGCGGGAGGGCCGATGCCAATGAGCAGTTCTTC	CAILSGRADANEQFF
.	TRBJ2-5	once	TRBV24-1	TGTGCCACCAGCCGCCGAGCCGGGACGGTGAACCAAGAGACCCAGTACTTC	CATSRRAGTVNQETQYF
.	TRBJ1-1	few	TRBV4-3	TGCGCCAGCAGTGGAGGGGTTAATGCTGAAGCTTTCTTT	CASSGGVNAEAFF
.	TRBJ1-2	many	TRBV14	TGTGCCAGCAGCCAAGATTCCGGGTTTCATGGCTACACCTTC	CASSQDSGFHGYTF
TRBD1	TRBJ2-3	many	TRBV7-2	TGTGCCAGCAGCGCCGGACAGGGTTGGACAGATACGCAGTATTTT	CASSAGQGWTDTQYF
TRBD1	TRBJ1-1	.	TRBV6-5	TGTTACTGCAGGGGGCGCGGAGTCACTGAAGCTTTCTTT	CYCRGRGVTEAFF
TRBD2	TRBJ2-5	.	TRBV28	TGTGCCAGCAGTTTCTTCCTCTTGGGACTAGCGGGGGAAGAGACCCAGTACTTC	CASSFFLLGLAGEETQYF
TRBD2	TRBJ2-6	.	TRBV12-3/TRBV12-4	TGTGCCAGCAGTTTAGGGCTAGCGGGAGCAGGGGCCAACGTCCTGACTTTC	CASSLGLAGAGANVLTF
.	TRBJ2-7	.	TRBV28	TGTGCCAGCAGACCGCCCGTCTCGGCAGAAGCTTACGAGCAGTACTTC	CASRPPVSAEAYEQYF
TRBD2	TRBJ2-7	.	TRBV27	TGTGCCAGCAGTGTCCGGGGGGGTGGATCCTACGAGCAGTACTTC	CASSVRGGGSYEQYF
.	TRBJ1-1	few	TRBV6-1	TGTGCCAGTCCTTCTGGGATGAACACTGAAGCTTTCTTT	CASPSGMNTEAFF
TRBD1	TRBJ1-1	.	TRBV5-4	TGTGCCAGCAGCAACCCTTCAGGGGGCCTTATGAACACTGAAGCTTTCTTT	CASSNPSGGLMNTEAFF
.	TRBJ1-1	once	TRBV29-1	TGCAGCTTCGAACGGGGTCAAAGGGGGATGAACACTGAAGCTTTCTTT	CSFERGQRGMNTEAFF
TRBD1	TRBJ2-7	many	TRBV5-6	TGTGCCAGCAGCGCGGACGGACAGGGTTCCTACGAGCAGTACTTC	CASSADGQGSYEQYF
.	TRBJ1-2	.	TRBV7-9	TGTGCCAGCAGCCAAACAGCCCGGGGAAGAAGGGATGGCTACACCTTC	CASSQTARGRRDGYTF
.	TRBJ2-3	many	TRBV20-1	TGCAGTGCTAGGCCTCCACCGGCAGATACGCAGTATTTT	CSARPPPADTQYF
TRBD1	TRBJ2-2	many	TRBV7-6	TGTGCCAGCAGCTTAGTGATGGTCAGGGGGCCGAACACCGGGGAGCTGTTTTTT	CASSLVMVRGPNTGELFF
.	TRBJ2-5	.	TRBV28	TGTGCCAGCAGTTTATACACCGGGACCTACACAGAGACCCAGTACTTC	CASSLYTGTYTETQYF
.	TRBJ2-2	few	TRBV12-3/TRBV12-4	TGTGCCAGCAGTTTCCCCTCCGGGACGCGATCCACCGGGGAGCTGTTTTTT	CASSFPSGTRSTGELFF
.	TRBJ2-2	few	TRBV27	TGTGCCAGTCGGGGGGCCGGGTTAAGCGGGGAGCTGTTTTTT	CASRGAGLSGELFF